These T cell receptor beta chains were read from a single sample in a study of identifying expanded T cells in peripheral blood. The repertoire was sequenced with immunoSEQ multiplex PCR; TCRdb's copy has only in-frame clones and lacks some. The sample includes more than 80,000 clones, about 91% of them seen just once. The sequencing input was blood. These receptors were collected from a person aged 18 to 75 in good health. CDR3s include the opening cysteine and the closing phenylalanine or tryptophan. The D gene is left open where the match is weak. A clone size is listed for some rows: how often the clone was seen (once, few, many), or a class if it is expanded.

TRBD2	TRBJ2-7	TRBV5-5	-	TGTGCCAGCAGCTCCGAGAGGCGGGAGATTCGCGAGCAGTACTTC	CASSSERREIREQYF
-	TRBJ2-7	TRBV5-1	once	TGCGCCAGCAGCCCGTGGGGGACCGAGGGCTCCTACGAGCAGTACTTC	CASSPWGTEGSYEQYF
TRBD1	TRBJ2-5	TRBV7-2	few	TGTGCCAGCAGCTACAGGGGAGAGACCCAGTACTTC	CASSYRGETQYF
-	TRBJ2-1	TRBV2	once	TGTGCCAGCGGGCTCCGACGGGCCGGGAATGAGCAGTTCTTC	CASGLRRAGNEQFF
-	TRBJ1-1	TRBV18	-	TGTGCCAGCTCACCACCGGTAGGGGCGAACACTGAAGCTTTCTTT	CASSPPVGANTEAFF
TRBD1	TRBJ1-2	TRBV6-1	-	TGTGCCAGCAGTAGCGGACAGGCCTTAGACTATGGCTACACCTTC	CASSSGQALDYGYTF
-	TRBJ2-7	TRBV18	-	TGTGCCAGCTCGATAAACTTCTCTGCTGGACTGCAAAGCTCTGGCGAGCAGTACTTC	CASSINFSAGLQSSGEQYF
TRBD2	TRBJ2-3	TRBV6-4	few	TGTGCCAGCAGTCGGACTAGCGGGAGCTCAGATACGCAGTATTTT	CASSRTSGSSDTQYF
-	TRBJ2-5	TRBV30	-	TGTGCCTGGTCCACCGGTGGGCAGGGCGGAGAGACCCAGTACTTC	CAWSTGGQGGETQYF
TRBD2	TRBJ2-2	TRBV29-1	-	TGCAGCGTTCGAATAGCGGGAGCGTGGAACACCGGGGAGCTGTTTTTT	CSVRIAGAWNTGELFF
-	TRBJ1-4	TRBV9	-	TGTGCCAGCAGCCTCGGCGGGGGGGCAACTAATGAAAAACTGTTTTTT	CASSLGGGATNEKLFF
-	TRBJ1-3	TRBV4-2	-	TGTGCCAGCAGCCAAGATTTAGGGGGGCCTGGAAACACCATATATTTT	CASSQDLGGPGNTIYF
-	TRBJ2-6	TRBV19	-	TGTGCCAGTAGTATAAGGGGCACTGGGGCCAACGTCCTGACTTTC	CASSIRGTGANVLTF
-	TRBJ1-2	TRBV6-6	-	TGTGCCAGCACGGTTACGTCAGGGCGCCTCTATGGCTACACCTTC	CASTVTSGRLYGYTF
TRBD2	TRBJ2-7	TRBV20-1	-	TGCAGTATAGCGGGGGGGAGCGAGCAGTACTTC	CSIAGGSEQYF
TRBD2	TRBJ2-3	TRBV28	-	TGTGCCAGCCAAGCCACGGCACTAGCGGGAGTAAATACAGATACGCAGTATTTT	CASQATALAGVNTDTQYF
TRBD1	TRBJ1-1	TRBV29-1	once	TGCAGCGTTGAAGATTGGGGACAGGGACTCACTGAAGCTTTCTTT	CSVEDWGQGLTEAFF
-	TRBJ1-1	TRBV7-2	-	TGTGCCAGCAGCTTCCAGACGGTTGAAGCTTTCTTT	CASSFQTVEAFF
-	TRBJ2-1	TRBV5-8	-	TGTGCCAGCAGCGGGGGCGCAGGGAACTCCTACAATGAGCAGTTCTTC	CASSGGAGNSYNEQFF
-	TRBJ1-4	TRBV9	-	TGTGCCAGCAGCGTAGACGGGGGGGCTAATGAAAAACTGTTTTTT	CASSVDGGANEKLFF
-	TRBJ2-1	TRBV5-1	-	TGCGCCAGCAGCTTGGAGGTCTACAATGAGCAGTTCTTC	CASSLEVYNEQFF
-	TRBJ2-1	TRBV4-3	-	TGCGCCAGCAGCCAAGATAATACGGACCCCTACAATGAGCAGTTCTTC	CASSQDNTDPYNEQFF
-	TRBJ2-1	TRBV16	-	TGTGCCAGCAGCCAGTCCCGGGGTGCCAATGAGCAGTTCTTC	CASSQSRGANEQFF
TRBD1	TRBJ2-1	TRBV9	-	TGTGCCAGCAGCGTAGTAGGACAGGGTAGCGATGAGCAGTTCTTC	CASSVVGQGSDEQFF
TRBD2	TRBJ2-1	TRBV28	-	TGTGCCGGCAGTTCAAGCGGGGGGGCCCTTCGTCTGCATGAGCAGTTCTTC	CAGSSSGGALRLHEQFF
TRBD2	TRBJ2-5	TRBV28	-	TGTGCCAGCAGTTTGCTAGCGGGGGGCCAAGAGACCCAGTACTTC	CASSLLAGGQETQYF
TRBD2	TRBJ2-1	TRBV5-1	-	TGCGCCAGCAGCAAGACTAGCGGGAGTTACAATGAGCAGTTCTTC	CASSKTSGSYNEQFF
TRBD1	TRBJ1-1	TRBV5-1	-	TGCGCCAGCAGTCGGACAGGGGGTGGTAAGAACACTGAAGCTTTCTTT	CASSRTGGGKNTEAFF
TRBD1	TRBJ1-6	TRBV5-1	few	TGCGCCAGCAGCTCCGGGGAGGGGGCATCACCCCTCCACTTT	CASSSGEGASPLHF
TRBD1	TRBJ2-7	TRBV11-1	-	TGTGCCAGCAGCTGGGGGGACAGGAGGACCCACGAGCAGTACTTC	CASSWGDRRTHEQYF
TRBD2	TRBJ2-5	TRBV15	-	TGTGCCACCAGCAGAGATGCGGCTAGCGGTGGGGAGACCCAGTACTTC	CATSRDAASGGETQYF
-	TRBJ2-3	TRBV5-4	-	TGTGCCAGCAGCCAGGACAAATTCTCAGATACGCAGTATTTT	CASSQDKFSDTQYF
TRBD1	TRBJ1-1	TRBV6-5	-	TGTGCCAGCAGTTCCTACAGGGGGGTGAACACTGAAGCTTTCTTT	CASSSYRGVNTEAFF
-	TRBJ1-1	TRBV6-4	-	TGTGCCAGCAGTGAAAGCGGGAACACTGAAGCTTTCTTT	CASSESGNTEAFF
-	TRBJ1-5	TRBV7-8	once	TGTGCCAGCAGCTTATCAGGTATCAATCAGCCCCAGCATTTT	CASSLSGINQPQHF
-	TRBJ1-1	TRBV5-4	-	TGTGCCAGCAGCTTGGACAGGCTGAACACTGAAGCTTTCTTT	CASSLDRLNTEAFF
TRBD1	TRBJ2-5	TRBV29-1	-	TGCAGCGTTGAAGATCAGGGGGCGGGCCAAGAGACCCAGTACTTC	CSVEDQGAGQETQYF
-	TRBJ2-2	TRBV6-5	-	TGTGCCAGCAGTTACTCGAAGGAGGGCGGGGAGCTGTTTTTT	CASSYSKEGGELFF
TRBD1	TRBJ1-4	TRBV19	-	TGTGCCAGTAGTCCCAGGGGTGGGACAGGTTCTGAAAAACTGTTTTTT	CASSPRGGTGSEKLFF
-	TRBJ1-1	TRBV7-3	once	TGTGCCAGCAGCTTAGTTACCCTGAACACTGAAGCTTTCTTT	CASSLVTLNTEAFF
-	TRBJ1-4	TRBV6-5	-	TGTGCCAGCCGAGAATGGGCAACTAATGAAAAACTGTTTTTT	CASREWATNEKLFF
-	TRBJ2-5	TRBV11-3	-	TGTGCCAGCAGCTTGAGGCAAGGGCGAGGGGAGACCCAGTACTTC	CASSLRQGRGETQYF
-	TRBJ2-1	TRBV15	-	TGTGCCACCAGCAGAGAAGGCGGGGTGGAGCAGTTCTTC	CATSREGGVEQFF
-	TRBJ1-2	TRBV27	-	TGTGCCAGCAGTACCAGACCATACTATGGCTACACCTTC	CASSTRPYYGYTF
-	TRBJ2-1	TRBV6-4	few	TGTGCCAGCAGTGAAAAAACCTACAATGAGCAGTTCTTC	CASSEKTYNEQFF
TRBD1	TRBJ2-1	TRBV5-5	once	TGTGCCAGCAGCTCCGGGACAGGGGGTATGTATGAGCAGTTCTTC	CASSSGTGGMYEQFF
-	TRBJ1-4	TRBV5-4	-	TGTGCCAGCAGCTCCGGGGGGACGGAGAATGAAAAACTGTTTTTT	CASSSGGTENEKLFF
-	TRBJ1-2	TRBV27	-	TGTGCCAGCAGACCACCCTCCGGACAGCTATATGGCTACACCTTC	CASRPPSGQLYGYTF
TRBD2	TRBJ2-3	TRBV6-4	few	TGTGCCAGCAGACCTAGCGGGGGGGCTTCGGATACGCAGTATTTT	CASRPSGGASDTQYF
-	TRBJ1-1	TRBV2	-	TGTGCCAGCAGTGAGGGCAGGAGGACTAACACTGAAGCTTTCTTT	CASSEGRRTNTEAFF
TRBD1	TRBJ2-7	TRBV15	-	TGTGCCACCAGCTCAACGCCGGGACAGGGGGCGGATGAGCAGTACTTC	CATSSTPGQGADEQYF
-	TRBJ1-5	TRBV19	-	TGTGCCAGTAATTCAGGGGTTGTACGCGGCAATCAGCCCCAGCATTTT	CASNSGVVRGNQPQHF
TRBD1	TRBJ1-1	TRBV19	-	TGTGCCAGTAGTAGCATGGGACAGCCGAACACTGAAGCTTTCTTT	CASSSMGQPNTEAFF
-	TRBJ1-3	TRBV4-1	-	TGCGCCAGCAGCGCTCTCGGGTCGAGCTCTGGAAACACCATATATTTT	CASSALGSSSGNTIYF
TRBD1	TRBJ2-3	TRBV2	once	TGTGCCAGCAGTGTGGACAGGGAATTTTCGGGCACAGATACGCAGTATTTT	CASSVDREFSGTDTQYF
TRBD1	TRBJ2-2	TRBV5-6	-	TGTGCCAGCATCCTCTTCGAGACAGGGACCACCGGGGAGCTGTTTTTT	CASILFETGTTGELFF
-	TRBJ2-5	TRBV5-1	-	TGCGCCAGCAGCTTGTACGAGGGGACCCAGTACTTC	CASSLYEGTQYF
TRBD1	TRBJ1-1	TRBV10-3	-	TGTGCCATCAGCGGACAGGGGGTGGCTTACACTGAAGCTTTCTTT	CAISGQGVAYTEAFF